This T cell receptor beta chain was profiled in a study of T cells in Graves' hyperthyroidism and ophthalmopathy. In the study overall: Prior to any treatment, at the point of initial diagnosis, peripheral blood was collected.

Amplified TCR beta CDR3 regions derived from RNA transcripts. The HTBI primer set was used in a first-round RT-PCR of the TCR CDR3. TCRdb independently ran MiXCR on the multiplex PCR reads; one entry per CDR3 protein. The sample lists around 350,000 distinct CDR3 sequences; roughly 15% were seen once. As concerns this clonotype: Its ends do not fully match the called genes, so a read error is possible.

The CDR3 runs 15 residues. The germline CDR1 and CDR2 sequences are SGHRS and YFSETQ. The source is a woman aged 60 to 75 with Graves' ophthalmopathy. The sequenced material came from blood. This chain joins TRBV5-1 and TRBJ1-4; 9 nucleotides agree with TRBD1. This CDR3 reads CAGSLATTGGEKLFF. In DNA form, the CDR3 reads TGCGCCGGCAGCTTGGCTACGACAGGGGGTGAAAAACTGTTTTTT.